This entry is about one T cell receptor (beta chain). In this sample, this clone turned up once. Its target antigen remains unknown. Base qualities are not provided; no much larger clone lies one nucleotide away. The data stem from a study of blood T cell repertoires in COVID-19 (dated by TCRdb to the early 2020s). About the investigation overall: Samples covering the acute and convalescent phases of COVID-19 were provided by collaborators in the United States, Italy and Spain. The prospective study material was composed of cDNA or gDNA derived from T cells, B-cell-depleted T cells, or PBMCs. Subjects who had been exposed to COVID-19, were actively infected with it, or had recovered from it provided the deeply sampled blood TCRbeta repertoires that made up the dataset. The repertoires were released in a freely available public database intended as a resource for research on the immune response to SARS-CoV-2. The samples were drawn from two sources: the first 160 participants of the ongoing ImmuneRACE study, and some 1,300 subjects contributed by 6 global collaborators. The sample metadata nearly always contained a de-identified subject ID, COVID-19 status, age in years and sex. HLA class I and class II types, where available, came from metadata supplied by the sample provider rather than from assay-based typing. The investigation overall reported the following: The quantity of clinical and demographic metadata differed by source and by participant and was supplied without curation.

The immunoSEQ Assay, a bias-controlled multiplex PCR, was used to amplify TCRbeta CDR3 regions from genomic DNA. In the authors' own workflow: Within the assay, amplification of reference gene primers was used to estimate how many nucleated cells each sample contained. To quantify the absolute abundance of each unique TCRbeta CDR3 rearrangement, sequence reads were collapsed and filtered. For each sample, productive Simpson clonality was calculated as the square root of Simpson's diversity index over productive rearrangements. TCRdb took this table from immuneACCESS and kept in-frame rearrangements with V and J called. Such tables lack part of the clones; where checked against another copy, unresolved V genes explain under half of the gap, and the rest is unexplained. The DNA gave D and trimming, while V, J and clone size come from that table. The sample table shows 300,000 or so clones, and just over 85% are seen once. About 4% of the sample belongs to the ten largest clones.

Trimming accounts for 10 bases at V and 7 bases at J, while the number of junction bases matched to no gene is 12. The germline V gene (reference sequence) sets CDR1 to LGHDT and CDR2 to YNNKEL. The CDR3 spans 14 residues, from the cysteine through the phenylalanine. The CDR3 DNA has 42 bases and is translated from base 1. Participants in the prospective study were aged about 18 to 89 years, lived in 20 to 25 United States geographic areas, and enrolled through a virtual design. In the prospective study, participants were assigned to cohorts based on the clinical history participants reported in a screening survey and a study questionnaire. Mobile phlebotomists in the prospective study collected whole blood, serum and a nasopharyngeal or oropharyngeal swab from every participant. Additional blood draws and questionnaires over an approximately two-month period could optionally be provided by prospective study participants. Before DNA extraction, blood samples from the prospective study were shipped at room temperature or frozen.

The V gene is TRBV3-1 (or the pseudogene TRBV3-2) and the J gene is TRBJ2-7; TRBD2 aligns with 11 central bases. The sequencing sample was made of PBMCs or T cells enriched from blood (not recorded which). This receptor was obtained from a middle-aged woman with acute COVID-19. The CDR3 region: CATSDSGRAREQYF. The nucleotide sequence reads TGTGCCACCTCCGATAGCGGGAGGGCCAGGGAGCAGTACTTC.